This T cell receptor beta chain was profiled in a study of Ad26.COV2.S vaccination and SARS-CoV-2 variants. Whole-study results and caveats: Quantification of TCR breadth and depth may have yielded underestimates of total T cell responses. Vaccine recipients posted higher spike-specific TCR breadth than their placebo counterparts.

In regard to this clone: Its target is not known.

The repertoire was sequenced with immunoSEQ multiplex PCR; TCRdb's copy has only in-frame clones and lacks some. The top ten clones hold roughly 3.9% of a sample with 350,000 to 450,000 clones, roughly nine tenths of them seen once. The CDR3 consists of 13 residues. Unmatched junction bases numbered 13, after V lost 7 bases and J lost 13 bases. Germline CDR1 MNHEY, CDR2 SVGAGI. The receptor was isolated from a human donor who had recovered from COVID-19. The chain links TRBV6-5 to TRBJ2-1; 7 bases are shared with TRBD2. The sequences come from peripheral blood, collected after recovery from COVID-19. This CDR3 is CASKNPRDYLQFF. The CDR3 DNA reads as TGTGCCAGCAAGAATCCCCGGGACTACCTACAGTTCTTC.